This T cell receptor beta chain was sequenced for a study of shared clonotypes between healthy human individuals. The study's findings and limits: Donors were few, which limited the genetic and exposure-history diversity represented. Although depth was large, rarefaction showed that sequencing of the sorted subsets was incomplete. Clonotypes that were shared across a handful of donors made up about 5.1% of naive CD4 clonotypes.

Positively selected for CCR7, the CD45RO-negative cells used as naive CD8 cells excluded terminally differentiated effector memory CD45RA+ cells. With regard to this clone: Its cognate antigen is unknown.

The repertoire was sequenced with immunoSEQ multiplex PCR; TCRdb's copy has only in-frame clones and lacks some. The sample consists of hundreds of thousands of clones, roughly 94% of them appearing once. Germline lookup yields CDR1 SGHVS and CDR2 FNYEAQ. The V gene end was trimmed by 5 bases and the J gene end by 0 bases; junction bases not matched to a gene: 7. The length of the CDR3 is 16 residues. V is TRBV7-6 and J is TRBJ2-1, with 7 bases fitting TRBD2. Sequences were obtained from naive CD8+ T cells sorted from blood. This TCR derives from a man aged 25 to 40 in good health. The CDR3 DNA reads TGTGCCAGCAGCACGAGCGGGACTGGCTCCTACAATGAGCAGTTCTTC. It specifies CASSTSGTGSYNEQFF.